A single sample gave rise to the 18 T cell receptor beta chains below, sequenced in a study of blood T cell repertoires in COVID-19. Using immunoSEQ multiplex PCR, the repertoire was profiled, and TCRdb retains in-frame clones only, with some absent. There are about 110,000 clones in the sample; approximately 82% occur only once, and about 3.7% lies in the top ten. The sequenced sample was peripheral blood. Receptor source: a woman of 80 years or more with acute or convalescent COVID-19.

This chain connects TRBV6-5 to TRBJ1-5; a possible D gene is TRBD1 (6 bases). V lost 8 bases, J lost 2 bases, and 16 bases lay in between. The CDR3 has 15 amino acids. Germline assignment: CDR1 MNHEY and CDR2 SVGAGI. The CDR3 loop is CASHRAGDGNQPQHF. The DNA of the CDR3 is TGTGCCAGCCACAGGGCCGGCGATGGCAATCAGCCCCAGCATTTT.

The chain links TRBV7-8 to TRBJ1-6; D might be TRBD1 (5 bases). Germline CDR1 and CDR2: SGHVS and FQNEAQ. CDR3 length: 19 residues. V was shortened by 5 bases and J by 13 bases, with 33 bases between the two germline ends. CDR3 in amino acids: CASSGASSGFLGKFNPLHF. CDR3 nucleotides: TGTGCCAGCAGCGGAGCGTCCTCAGGGTTCTTGGGGAAATTCAACCCCCTCCACTTT.

The rearrangement joins TRBV12-3 or TRBV12-4 to TRBJ1-1; D uncertain. This CDR3 region has 13 residues. Between the trimmed V and J ends, which lost 5 bases and 3 bases, there was a span of 10 bases. In DNA form, the CDR3 reads TGTGCCAGCAGTCCGTATCAGTACACTGAAGCTTTCTTT. It translates to CASSPYQYTEAFF.

V and J are TRBV7-9 and TRBJ1-5; 9 positions match TRBD1. Germline CDR1 reads SEHNR; CDR2 reads FQNEAQ (reference sequence). V shed 3 bases, J shed 0 bases, and the junction held 6 bases outside the gene matches. This CDR3 has 17 amino acids. The CDR3 DNA reads TGTGCCAGCAGCTTTGGGACAGGGAAGTATAGCAATCAGCCCCAGCATTTT. Amino acid sequence: CASSFGTGKYSNQPQHF.

This chain connects TRBV6-5 to TRBJ1-1, with a possible D match to TRBD1 (6 bases). The CDR3 sequence is 12 residues long. Per the germline V gene, CDR1 is MNHEY and CDR2 is SVGAGI. V lost 5 bases and J 9 bases, leaving 13 bases between the germline ends. The CDR3 DNA is TGTGCCAGCAGTAACCTAGGACAGAAAGCTTTCTTT. Its translation: CASSNLGQKAFF.

Here the CDR3 reads CASSRSLPGSGEYNEQFF. The CDR3 nucleotides read TGTGCCAGCTCCCGCTCTTTGCCAGGTAGCGGTGAATACAATGAGCAGTTCTTC. The rearrangement joins TRBV18 to TRBJ2-1, with a possible D match to TRBD2 (6 bases). Germline V gene lookup returns CDR1 KGHSH and CDR2 LQKENI. V was pared by 6 bases and J by 4 bases, with 25 bases between. The CDR3 covers 18 residues.

The chain links TRBV6-2 or TRBV6-3 to TRBJ1-2; 8 bases line up with TRBD1. Germline values: CDR1 MNHEY, CDR2 SVGEGT. The CDR3 runs 14 residues. Germline trimming cut 6 bases from V and 7 bases from J; bases unmatched to any gene: 10. The CDR3 region has the DNA TGTGCCAGCAGCCGTTCAGGGGGCGCGCGTGGCTACACCTTC. Translating gives CASSRSGGARGYTF.

The DNA of the CDR3 is TGTGCCAGCAGTCCCTGGGTGGAGGCCAGCTACACCTTC. This translates into CASSPWVEASYTF. The chain couples TRBV12-3 or TRBV12-4 to TRBJ1-2; no firm D call. Trimming took off 5 bases at V and 9 bases at J, with 16 bases between the two ends. CDR3 length equals 13 residues.

This chain connects TRBV9 to TRBJ2-5; perhaps TRBD2 as D (6 bases). Trimming removed 4 bases from V and 1 base from J, with 11 bases in between. Germline loops: CDR1 SGDLS, CDR2 YYNGEE. The length of the CDR3 is 14 residues. The CDR3 DNA follows: TGTGCCAGCAGCCCGGGACTTACCCAAGAGACCCAGTACTTC. Amino acid sequence: CASSPGLTQETQYF.

V usage is TRBV4-2 and J usage is TRBJ1-3, with D possibly being TRBD1 (5 bases). Per the germline V gene, CDR1 is LGHNA and CDR2 is YNFKEQ. This CDR3 is 18 amino acids long. V lost 5 bases, J lost 0 bases, and 20 bases lay in between. In DNA form, the CDR3 reads TGTGCCAGCAGCGCCCCGGAATTTGCAGGGAACTCTGGAAACACCATATATTTT. Translating gives CASSAPEFAGNSGNTIYF.

This clone was detected a few times. V and J are TRBV6-5 and TRBJ1-4; D unresolved. V was clipped by 11 bases and J by 5 bases, with 6 bases between them. The germline CDR1 and CDR2 sequences are MNHEY and SVGAGI. This CDR3 spans 10 amino acids. The CDR3 DNA sequence: TGTGCCTGTCAAAATGAAAAACTGTTTTTT. The encoded protein is CACQNEKLFF.

This clone was detected only a few times. The gene calls are TRBV25-1 and TRBJ2-7, with TRBD1 identical over 8 bases. V lost 3 bases and J lost 2; bases outside the gene matches: 3. The V gene's germline CDR1 is MGHDK and CDR2 SYGVNS. This CDR3 comprises 14 residues. The DNA of the CDR3 is TGTGCCAGCAGTGAGACAGGGGTCACCTACGAGCAGTACTTC. Its translation is CASSETGVTYEQYF.

The chain links TRBV11-2 to TRBJ1-1; D possibly corresponds to TRBD1 (5 bases). Germline V gene lookup returns CDR1 SGHAT and CDR2 FQNNGV. The CDR3 length is 13 residues. With 6 bases removed from V and 3 bases from J, the gap between germline ends came to 11 bases. CDR3 in amino acids: CASRATVYTEAFF. The CDR3 DNA is TGTGCCAGCAGGGCGACAGTGTACACTGAAGCTTTCTTT. Combining the CDR3 with reference TRBV11-2 and TRBJ1-1 gives the whole variable domain EAGVAQSPRYKIIEKRQSVAFWCNPISGHATLYWYQQILGQGPKLLIQFQNNGVVDDSQLPKDRFSAERLKGVDSTLKIQPAKLEDSAVYLCASRATVYTEAFFGQGTRLTVV.

Remarks on this clone: Within the sample, other DNA sequences also encode this same CDR3. The chain links TRBV3-1 (or the pseudogene TRBV3-2) to TRBJ2-2; possibly TRBD1 for D (5 bases). This CDR3 is 13 amino acids long. V was pared by 6 bases and J by 2 bases, with 7 bases between. Germline V gene sequence: CDR1 LGHDT, CDR2 YNNKEL (reference sequence). The DNA of the CDR3 is TGTGCCAGCAGGACAGTAAACACCGGGGAGCTGTTTTTT. This codes for CASRTVNTGELFF.

J is TRBJ1-1 and V is TRBV10-3; no firm D call. V shed 10 bases and J shed 2 bases, with 20 bases lying between them. The CDR3 contains 15 residues. The V gene's germline CDR1 is ENHRY and CDR2 SYGVKD. DNA for the CDR3: TGTGCCACCCTCACATCCGTGGGCACAAACACTGAAGCTTTCTTT. It translates to CATLTSVGTNTEAFF.

The V gene is TRBV27, the J gene TRBJ1-1; the match to TRBD1 covers 7 bases. In germline, CDR1 is MNHEY, CDR2 SMNVEV (reference sequence). V was clipped by 5 bases and J by 5 bases; unmatched bases: 8. CDR3 size: 14 residues. The CDR3 loop reads CASSTIYRGTEAFF. CDR3 nucleotides: TGTGCCAGCAGTACCATATACAGGGGAACTGAAGCTTTCTTT.

CDR3 region: CASSLDGQGSYGYTF. The DNA for the CDR3 is TGCGCCAGCAGCTTGGACGGACAGGGGTCCTATGGCTACACCTTC. This rearrangement joins TRBV5-1 to TRBJ1-2; TRBD1 aligns across 9 bases. Germline lookup yields CDR1 SGHRS and CDR2 YFSETQ. Losses at the gene ends were 0 bases for V and 4 bases for J; bases not matched to a gene: 4. The CDR3 contains 15 residues.

This clone has just one count. The genes are TRBV30 and TRBJ2-7, with a tentative D call TRBD1 (6 bases). In germline, CDR1 is GTSNPN, CDR2 SVGIG (reference sequence). The CDR3 spans 12 residues. V gave up 0 bases and J gave up 5 bases, with 8 bases separating them. The CDR3 DNA follows: TGTGCCTGGAGTGTCACAGGGCACGAGCAGTACTTC. It yields the protein CAWSVTGHEQYF.